Presented here are 32 T cell receptor beta chains from one specimen sequenced in a study of T cells in Graves' hyperthyroidism and ophthalmopathy. TCR beta CDR3 regions were amplified from RNA. In the first-round RT-PCR of the TCR CDR3, the HTBI primer set was used. Via MiXCR, TCRdb re-called the multiplex PCR reads, giving one row per CDR3 protein. The profile covers roughly 240,000 distinct CDR3 sequences, with about 25% appearing a single time and approximately 32% taken by the ten largest. Sequenced input: blood. These receptors were obtained from a woman aged 40-49 years with Graves' ophthalmopathy.

Points on this clonotype: The conserved closing phenylalanine or tryptophan is absent in this CDR3, likely reflecting a read error. The V and J genes are TRBV28 and TRBJ2-7; D is uncertain. The CDR3 contains 13 residues. Germline V lookup: CDR1 MDHEN, CDR2 SYDVKM. CDR3 DNA sequence: TGTGCTAGCACCCTGAGCTTTGGTTACGAGCAGTACCTC. This translates into CASTLSFGYEQYL.

This clonotype appeared many times. V and J are TRBV10-3 and TRBJ2-2, with 7 bases identical to TRBD2. J gave up 3 bases and V 6 bases, and 7 bases lay outside the gene matches. CDR1 and CDR2 from the germline V gene are ENHRY and SYGVKD. The CDR3 is 15 amino acids. The CDR3 DNA follows: TGTGCCATCAGCTTGGGACTACATGACACCGGGGAGCTGTTTTTT. It specifies CAISLGLHDTGELFF.

The rearrangement links TRBV6-1 to TRBJ2-7; D perhaps matches TRBD1 (6 bases). Germline CDR1 and CDR2: MNHNS and SASEGT. The CDR3 is 15 residues long. Trimming shortened V by 6 bases and J by 0 bases, and 15 bases separated the two germline ends. The CDR3 DNA reads as TGTGCCAGCAGCCGTCGGGACACCAGCTCCTACGAGCAGTACTTC. It translates to CASSRRDTSSYEQYF.

Many counts were recorded for this clonotype. The J gene is TRBJ2-7, the V gene TRBV20-1, with D hard to call. This CDR3 contains 12 residues. The V gene's germline CDR1 is DFQATT and CDR2 SNEGSKA (reference sequence). V lost 4 bases and J 2 bases, leaving 9 bases between the germline ends. CDR3 coding DNA: TGCAGTGCTATAGTCCCCACCTACGAGCAGTACTTC. Translating gives CSAIVPTYEQYF.

This clonotype was seen repeatedly, ten times or more. The chain employs TRBV7-8 and TRBJ2-7; the D call may be TRBD1 or TRBD2 (5 bases each). Germline V gene data show CDR1 as SGHVS and CDR2 as FQNEAQ. V lost 1 base, J lost 2 bases, and 12 bases lay in between. The CDR3 is 15 amino acids. The CDR3 region has the DNA TGTGCCAGCAGCTTAGTAAGGGACGTGACCTACGAGCAGTACTTC. The encoded protein is CASSLVRDVTYEQYF. Complete variable domain (other parts from reference TRBV7-8 and TRBJ2-7): GAGVSQSPRYKVAKRGQDVALRCDPISGHVSLFWYQQALGQGPEFLTYFQNEAQLDKSGLPSDRFFAERPEGSVSTLKIQRTQQEDSAVYLCASSLVRDVTYEQYFGPGTRLTVT.

Ten or more counts support this clonotype. The chain uses TRBV11-2 and TRBJ1-1, with a tentative D call TRBD1 (6 bases). This CDR3 is 12 amino acids long. Germline lookup yields CDR1 SGHAT and CDR2 FQNNGV. The germline V and J ends were trimmed by 3 bases and 5 bases, with 7 bases remaining between them. The CDR3 nucleotides read TGTGCCAGCAGCTTCCAGGGGACTGAAGCTTTCTTT. Its translation: CASSFQGTEAFF.

This clonotype was picked up many times. This sequence joins TRBV5-1 and TRBJ2-5; D is unresolved. Germline V CDR1 and CDR2: SGHRS, YFSETQ. The CDR3 runs to 14 residues. V lost 4 bases, J lost 2 bases, and 12 bases lay in between. Written as DNA, the CDR3 is TGCGCCAGCAGCCCTATTCCCGGTCAAGAGACCCAGTACTTC. This codes for CASSPIPGQETQYF. Looking up the rest from reference TRBV5-1 and TRBJ2-5 gives the full variable domain: KAGVTQTPRYLIKTRGQQVTLSCSPISGHRSVSWYQQTPGQGLQFLFEYFSETQRNKGNFPGRFSGRQFSNSRSEMNVSTLELGDSALYLCASSPIPGQETQYFGPGTRLLVL.

This clonotype showed up many times. J is TRBJ2-7 and V is TRBV10-3, with 7 nucleotides matching TRBD1. J lost 2 bases, V lost 5 bases, and 6 bases had no gene match. The germline V gene encodes CDR1 ENHRY and CDR2 SYGVKD. This CDR3 contains 14 residues. The DNA for the CDR3 is TGTGCCATCAGTCCCGGGACAGTGACCTACGAGCAGTACTTC. This sequence encodes CAISPGTVTYEQYF.

Here the CDR3 reads CASSLNFAALPNEQFF. The CDR3 DNA sequence: TGTGCCAGCAGTTTAAATTTTGCGGCCCTTCCGAACGAGCAGTTCTTC. The V and J genes are TRBV28 and TRBJ2-7; no firm D call. The better agreement between TRBJ2-1 and the DNA end casts doubt on the J call. Germline CDR1 reads MDHEN; CDR2 reads SYDVKM. The CDR3 loop spans 16 amino acids.

In this sample, this clonotype turned up many times. V usage is TRBV19 and J usage is TRBJ1-2; 9 bases agree with TRBD1. The germline CDR1 and CDR2 sequences are LNHDA and SQIVND (reference sequence). The CDR3 runs to 14 residues. V shed 2 bases and J 7 bases; nucleotides not matched to a gene: 5. CDR3: CASSIIDRGTGYTF. CDR3 DNA: TGTGCCAGTAGTATAATCGACAGGGGGACTGGCTACACCTTC.

This clonotype was picked up many times. The CDR3 DNA follows: TGCAGTCCCCCCGGAGGACAGGGTTGGGAGACCCAGTACTTC. Translation gives CSPPGGQGWETQYF. The V and J genes are TRBV20-1 and TRBJ2-5; 8 bases match TRBD1. V lost 8 bases, J lost 5 bases, and 13 bases stayed unmatched. The germline V gene has CDR1 DFQATT and CDR2 SNEGSKA (reference sequence). There are 14 residues in the CDR3.

This clonotype was detected ten times or more. V is TRBV6-2 or TRBV6-3 and J is TRBJ1-5; TRBD1 is a possible D gene (5 bases). This CDR3 is 15 amino acids long. The ends were cut back, 3 bases at V and 4 bases at J, with 13 bases in the middle. The germline gives CDR1 MNHEY, CDR2 SVGEGT. The CDR3 protein is CASSYTPWGNQPQHF. The CDR3 nucleotides read TGTGCCAGCAGTTATACCCCCTGGGGGAATCAGCCCCAGCATTTT.

This sequence joins TRBV6-5 and TRBJ2-7; tentative D call: TRBD1 (5 bases). Germline CDR1 reads MNHEY; CDR2 reads SVGAGI. This CDR3 is built from 13 residues. V was shortened by 4 bases and J by 4 bases, with 11 bases between the two germline ends. The CDR3 sequence: CASSSRARYEQYF. The CDR3 DNA is TGTGCCAGCAGTTCCAGGGCCCGATACGAGCAGTACTTC.

Many counts were recorded for this clonotype. This rearrangement joins TRBV4-2 to TRBJ1-1, with D perhaps matching TRBD1 (5 bases). There are 17 residues in the CDR3. Germline V CDR1 and CDR2: LGHNA, YNFKEQ. V was pared by 4 bases and J by 5 bases, with 23 bases between. CDR3 bases: TGTGCCAGCAGCCGCTCCGACCCGGGGGTTGCAAGGACTGAAGCTTTCTTT. This translates into CASSRSDPGVARTEAFF.

Many counts were recorded for this clonotype. This chain links TRBV5-1 with TRBJ2-5, with 7 bases identical to TRBD2. The CDR3 consists of 15 residues. Germline V gives CDR1 SGHRS, CDR2 YFSETQ. Unmatched junction bases numbered 11, after V lost 4 bases and J lost 5 bases. CDR3 DNA sequence: TGCGCCAGCAGCGACCATGGACTAGGGTTGGAGACCCAGTACTTC. Protein sequence: CASSDHGLGLETQYF.

At least ten counts were recorded for this clonotype. The V and J genes are TRBV27 and TRBJ2-5; D not resolved. CDR3 length: 14 residues. V was shortened by 6 bases and J by 5 bases, with 16 bases between the two germline ends. Germline loops: CDR1 MNHEY, CDR2 SMNVEV (reference sequence). The CDR3 region has the DNA TGTGCCAGCAGCCGACCAGGCCAGTTGGAGACCCAGTACTTC. Protein: CASSRPGQLETQYF.

This clonotype appeared many times. This chain connects TRBV20-1 to TRBJ2-7, with 7 bases that match TRBD2. The CDR3 has 13 residues. CDR1 DFQATT and CDR2 SNEGSKA come from the germline V gene (reference sequence). With 0 bases clipped from V and 9 bases from J, the junction kept 8 bases outside the gene matches. The CDR3 nucleotides read TGCAGTGCTAGAGATCCCGGGCCGGGAGGGCAGTACTTC. Translated: CSARDPGPGGQYF.

This clonotype was seen repeatedly, ten times or more. Being one base from a much bigger clone, this may be a read error. The chain is built from TRBV12-3 or TRBV12-4 and TRBJ2-5; 12 bases align to TRBD1. The CDR3 consists of 18 residues. The CDR3 loop reads CASSPSLSGTGGGETQHF. The CDR3 DNA follows: TGTGCCAGCAGCCCCTCGCTTTCAGGGACAGGGGGCGGGGAGACCCAGCACTTC.

This clonotype showed up many times. A much larger clone lies one base from this, so it may be a read error. The chain links TRBV27 to TRBJ2-7; D remains ambiguous. This CDR3 has 13 amino acids. Germline V gene lookup returns CDR1 MNHEY and CDR2 SMNVEV (reference sequence). CDR3 residues: CASSLKVSYGQYF. CDR3 in DNA: TGTGCCAGCAGTCTGAAGGTTTCCTACGGGCAGTACTTC.

The chain carries TRBV11-2 and TRBJ2-5, with D unclear. The V end was cut by 3 bases, the J end by 2 bases, with 13 bases between. Germline V lookup: CDR1 SGHAT, CDR2 FQNNGV. The CDR3 consists of 15 residues. The CDR3: CASSFLRSVQETQYF. DNA of the CDR3: TGTGCCAGCAGCTTTCTTAGATCGGTTCAAGAGACCCAGTACTTC.

This chain joins TRBV19 and TRBJ2-2, with 9 bases identical to TRBD2. V lost 7 bases, J lost 3 bases, and 6 bases stayed unmatched. The CDR3 loop spans 15 amino acids. The germline V gene encodes CDR1 LNHDA and CDR2 SQIVND (reference sequence). CDR3 DNA sequence: TGTGCCAGTAAGCCCGGCGGGAGGGACACCGGGGAGCTGTTTTTT. Translating it yields CASKPGGRDTGELFF.

V and J are TRBV6-1 and TRBJ2-2, with unresolved D. V was pared by 4 bases and J by 5 bases, with 14 bases between. The CDR3 contains 15 residues. The germline gives CDR1 MNHNS, CDR2 SASEGT. The CDR3 protein is CASSVQITVTGELFF. For the CDR3, the DNA is TGTGCCAGCAGTGTCCAGATAACGGTAACCGGGGAGCTGTTTTTT.

In this sample, this clonotype turned up many times. The V gene is TRBV19, the J gene TRBJ2-7; 8 bases fit TRBD1. The CDR3 runs 15 residues. Trimming at V came to 4 bases and at J to 3 bases, leaving 8 bases not matched to a gene. CDR1 and CDR2 from the germline V gene are LNHDA and SQIVND (reference sequence). In DNA, the CDR3 is TGTGCCAGTAGTAAACTTGGGACAGGACACTACGAGCAGTACTTC. The encoded protein is CASSKLGTGHYEQYF.

This clonotype was detected ten times or more. This chain uses TRBV20-1 with TRBJ1-2; 10 bases match TRBD1. The germline CDR1 and CDR2 sequences are DFQATT and SNEGSKA (reference sequence). CDR3 size: 17 residues. J lost 0 bases, V lost 0 bases, and 7 bases had no gene match. CDR3 loop: CSARDLGTGDTNYGYTF. CDR3 DNA: TGCAGTGCTAGAGATCTTGGGACAGGGGACACTAACTATGGCTACACCTTC.

Many counts were recorded for this clonotype. This chain connects TRBV10-3 to TRBJ1-3, with 7 bases lining up with TRBD1. Losses at the gene ends were 3 bases for V and 2 bases for J; bases not matched to a gene: 7. The CDR3 has 16 amino acids. The germline V gene has CDR1 ENHRY and CDR2 SYGVKD. The CDR3 protein is CAISDKGGTAGNTIYF. In nucleotides, the CDR3 is TGTGCCATCAGTGATAAGGGGGGGACAGCTGGAAACACCATATATTTT.

This clonotype was seen only a few times. At one end the junction does not follow the germline gene, possibly because of a read error. The V call is TRBV4-2, the J call TRBJ1-2; TRBD1 agrees at 12 bases. There are 15 residues in the CDR3. Per the germline V gene, CDR1 is LGHNA and CDR2 is YNFKEQ. CDR3 in DNA: TGTGTCAGCAGCCAAGTTCCCGGGACAGGGGGCGGCTACACCTTC. Translated, it gives CVSSQVPGTGGGYTF.

The CDR3 reads CASSAYSYEQYF. CDR3 bases: TGTGCCAGCAGTGCGTACTCCTACGAGCAGTACTTC. The chain employs TRBV6-1 and TRBJ2-7; D unresolved. CDR1 is MNHNS, CDR2 SASEGT, per germline. The CDR3 contains 12 residues. Trimming removed 4 bases at V and 0 bases at J, with 4 bases between.

CDR3 sequence (DNA): TGCAGTGCTCCTCTCCCAGGAGCGGGGTCCGAGCAGTACTTC. Translation gives CSAPLPGAGSEQYF. V usage is TRBV20-1 and J usage is TRBJ2-7, with 7 bases fitting TRBD2. With V trimmed by 5 bases and J by 6 bases, 13 bases remained unmatched. CDR3 length: 14 residues. CDR1 and CDR2 (germline): DFQATT, SNEGSKA (reference sequence).

As concerns this clonotype: Relative to the germline gene, one junction end is altered; a read error may explain this. The rearrangement joins TRBV9 to TRBJ1-1; possibly TRBD1 for D (6 bases). The CDR3 has 14 residues. The germline V gene has CDR1 SGDLS and CDR2 YYNGEE. CDR3 DNA sequence: TGTGCCAGCAGCGCGGAGCAGGGGCCCACTGAAGCTTCCTTT. Translated: CASSAEQGPTEASF. The full variable domain, rest sourced from reference TRBV9 and TRBJ1-1, is DSGVTQTPKHLITATGQRVTLRCSPRSGDLSVYWYQQSLDQGLQFLIQYYNGEERAKGNILERFSAQQFPDLHSELNLSSLELGDSALYFCASSAEQGPTEASFGQGTRLTVV.

V gene TRBV30 combines with J gene TRBJ1-5; 7 bases match TRBD1. This CDR3 comprises 13 residues. Trimming took 5 bases from V and 4 from J; bases not matched to a gene: 5. Germline lookup yields CDR1 GTSNPN and CDR2 SVGIG (reference sequence). CDR3 sequence: CAWGTALNQPQHF. The CDR3 DNA is TGTGCCTGGGGGACAGCCTTAAATCAGCCCCAGCATTTT.

This clonotype was counted at least ten times. The J gene is TRBJ1-1, the V gene TRBV28; D uncertain. The CDR3 spans 12 residues. The germline V and J ends were trimmed by 8 bases and 5 bases, with 12 bases remaining between them. The germline gives CDR1 MDHEN, CDR2 SYDVKM. CDR3 in amino acids: CASGVARTEAFF. The CDR3 bases are TGTGCCAGCGGGGTGGCGCGGACTGAAGCTTTCTTT.

There are many counts of this clonotype. The chain joins TRBV5-6 to TRBJ2-7, with 9 bases aligning to TRBD2. The CDR3 runs 15 residues. V lost 2 bases to trimming and J lost 3 bases; unmatched junction nucleotides: 6. CDR1 and CDR2 from the germline V gene are SGHDT and YYEEEE. As DNA, the CDR3 is TGTGCCAGCAGCTTTGTTAGCGGGAGAGTCTACGAGCAGTACTTC. This translates into CASSFVSGRVYEQYF. Drawing the rest from reference TRBV5-6 and TRBJ2-7, the complete variable domain is DAGVTQSPTHLIKTRGQQVTLRCSPKSGHDTVSWYQQALGQGPQFIFQYYEEEERQRGNFPDRFSGHQFPNYSSELNVNALLLGDSALYLCASSFVSGRVYEQYFGPGTRLTVT.